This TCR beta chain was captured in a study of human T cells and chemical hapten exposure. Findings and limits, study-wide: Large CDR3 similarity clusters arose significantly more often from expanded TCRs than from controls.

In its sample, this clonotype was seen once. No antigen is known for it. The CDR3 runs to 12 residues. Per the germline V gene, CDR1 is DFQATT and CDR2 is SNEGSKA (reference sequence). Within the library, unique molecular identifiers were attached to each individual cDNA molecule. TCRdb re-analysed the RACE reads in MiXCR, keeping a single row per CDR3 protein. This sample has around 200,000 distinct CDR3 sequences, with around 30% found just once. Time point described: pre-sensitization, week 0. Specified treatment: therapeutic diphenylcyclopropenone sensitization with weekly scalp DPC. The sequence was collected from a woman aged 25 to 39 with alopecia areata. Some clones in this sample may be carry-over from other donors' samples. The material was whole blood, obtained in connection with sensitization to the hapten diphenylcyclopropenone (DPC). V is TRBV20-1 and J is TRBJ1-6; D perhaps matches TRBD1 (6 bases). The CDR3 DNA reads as TGCAACGCCGGGGGCAAAGGTTCACCCCTCCACTTT. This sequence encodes CNAGGKGSPLHF.